This is a list of T cell receptor beta chains from one sample in a study of cytomegalovirus exposure and HLA in healthy donors. This table comes from immunoSEQ multiplex PCR, and its TCRdb copy is limited to in-frame clones, with some not included. The sample lists around 160,000 clones, roughly 80% occurring once. Input material: PBMCs. The receptors were sampled from a man aged 35-49 years in good health and CMV-seropositive. The conserved cysteine and the conserved F or W are not part of the CDR3 here. Fields, in order: J gene, V gene, CDR3 protein.

TRBJ1-1 | TRBV28 | ANSPGSEGFTEAF
TRBJ2-3 | TRBV5-1 | ASSRLGTSGRSTDTQY
TRBJ2-7 | TRBV9 | ASSLGLAGSYEQY
TRBJ1-4 | TRBV20-1 | SVPFNEKLF
TRBJ2-7 | TRBV6-5 | ASSYGGSRYEQY
TRBJ2-7 | TRBV7-9 | SSSLSFRDEQY
TRBJ2-1 | TRBV11-3 | ASSLTGSHNEQF
TRBJ1-1 | TRBV6-5 | ASRGGQGLSTEAF
TRBJ1-5 | TRBV4-1 | ASSQDNRGTGQPQH
TRBJ2-7 | TRBV7-2 | ASSSTSVGSIYEQY
TRBJ1-4 | TRBV7-9 | SSSLAGQTNEKLF
TRBJ1-1 | TRBV30 | AWSPGYTEAF
. | TRBV6-5 | ASSWTSGSPYEQY
TRBJ2-1 | TRBV5-8 | ASTMGLAGGNNEQF
TRBJ2-1 | TRBV5-4 | ASSSVSGYNEQF
TRBJ2-4 | TRBV21-1 | ASSKVEGLTGTYDIQY
TRBJ1-4 | TRBV18 | ASSPQGATNEKLF
TRBJ2-1 | TRBV7-3 | ASSTRTGYHEQF
TRBJ2-6 | TRBV19 | ASTHPGSGANVLT
TRBJ1-2 | TRBV6-1 | ASGPGPAYGYT
TRBJ2-3 | TRBV7-8 | ASSSSGTRGPDTQY
TRBJ2-6 | TRBV7-9 | ASSLARVILSGANVLT
TRBJ2-7 | TRBV10-3 | AISGLAEHYEQY
TRBJ2-2 | TRBV7-9 | SSSLDGLAETGELF
TRBJ1-2 | TRBV30 | AWSVQGSNKGYT
TRBJ2-7 | TRBV6-6 | ASSGDTAYEQY
. | TRBV9 | ASSAVVPPYEQY
TRBJ2-5 | TRBV7-2 | ASSNGFGQETQY
TRBJ2-4 | TRBV27 | ASSLGTEKNIQY
TRBJ1-4 | TRBV11-1 | ASSLALTAINEKLF
TRBJ2-1 | TRBV5-1 | ASGMHLAGVGDEQF
TRBJ2-7 | TRBV5-6 | ASSWGLAGGEPYEQY
TRBJ1-4 | TRBV29-1 | SVGSGRQGVATNEKLF
TRBJ2-3 | TRBV18 | ASSPTYLNRDTQY
TRBJ2-2 | TRBV21-1 | ASSKAGQLNTGELF
TRBJ2-7 | TRBV21-1 | ASSKATSGSFLVSYEQY
TRBJ2-7 | TRBV30 | AGGGPHEQY
TRBJ2-7 | TRBV19 | ASSTKGTSEIEQY
TRBJ1-1 | TRBV5-1 | ASSLTGGSSTEAF
TRBJ2-1 | TRBV7-2 | ASSFRGSHNEQF